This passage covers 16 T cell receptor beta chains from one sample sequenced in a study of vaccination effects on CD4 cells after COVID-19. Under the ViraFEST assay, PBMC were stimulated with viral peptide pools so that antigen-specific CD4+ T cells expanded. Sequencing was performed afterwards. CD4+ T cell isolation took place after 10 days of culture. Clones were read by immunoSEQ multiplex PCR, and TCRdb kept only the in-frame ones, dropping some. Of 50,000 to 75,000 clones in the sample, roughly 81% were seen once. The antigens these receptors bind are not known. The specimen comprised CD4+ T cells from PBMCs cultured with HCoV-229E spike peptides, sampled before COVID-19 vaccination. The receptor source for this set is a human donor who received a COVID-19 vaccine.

For the CDR3, the DNA is TGCGCCAGCAGCTTGGAGCCAGGTCGAGCCAAAAACATTCAGTACTTC. This translates into CASSLEPGRAKNIQYF. The gene calls are TRBV5-1 and TRBJ2-4; D not certain. The germline V and J ends were trimmed by 0 bases and 0 bases, with 10 bases remaining between them. CDR3 length equals 16 residues. CDR1 SGHRS and CDR2 YFSETQ come from the germline V gene.

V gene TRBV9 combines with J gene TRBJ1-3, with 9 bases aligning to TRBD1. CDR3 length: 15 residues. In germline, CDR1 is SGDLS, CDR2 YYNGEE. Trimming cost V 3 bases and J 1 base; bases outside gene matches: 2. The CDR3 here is CASSAGTGSGNTIYF. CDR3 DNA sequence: TGTGCCAGCAGCGCGGGGACAGGGTCTGGAAACACCATATATTTT.

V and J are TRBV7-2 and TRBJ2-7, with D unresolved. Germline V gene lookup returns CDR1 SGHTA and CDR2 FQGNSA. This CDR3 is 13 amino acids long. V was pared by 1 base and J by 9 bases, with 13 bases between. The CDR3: CASSLDGYSGQYV. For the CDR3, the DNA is TGTGCCAGCAGCTTAGACGGCTACTCGGGGCAGTACGTC.

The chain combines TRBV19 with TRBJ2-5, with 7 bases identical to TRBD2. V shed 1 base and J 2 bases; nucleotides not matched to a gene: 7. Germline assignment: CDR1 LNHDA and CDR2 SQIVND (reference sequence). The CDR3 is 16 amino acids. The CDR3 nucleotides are TGTGCCAGTAGTATAGGGGGGGAGGGAGGGCAAGAGACCCAGTACTTC. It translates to CASSIGGEGGQETQYF.

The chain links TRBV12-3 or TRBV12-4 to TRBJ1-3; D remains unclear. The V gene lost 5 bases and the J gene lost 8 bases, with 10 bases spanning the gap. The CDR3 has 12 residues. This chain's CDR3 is CASSAPWDTIYF. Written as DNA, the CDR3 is TGTGCCAGCAGTGCACCTTGGGACACCATATATTTT.

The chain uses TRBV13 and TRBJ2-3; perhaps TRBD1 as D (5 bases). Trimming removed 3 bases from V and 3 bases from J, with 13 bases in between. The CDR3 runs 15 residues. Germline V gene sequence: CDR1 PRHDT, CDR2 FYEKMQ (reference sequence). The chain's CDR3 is CASSLSRVRTDTQYF. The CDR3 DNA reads TGTGCCAGCAGCTTGTCCAGGGTTAGAACAGATACGCAGTATTTT.

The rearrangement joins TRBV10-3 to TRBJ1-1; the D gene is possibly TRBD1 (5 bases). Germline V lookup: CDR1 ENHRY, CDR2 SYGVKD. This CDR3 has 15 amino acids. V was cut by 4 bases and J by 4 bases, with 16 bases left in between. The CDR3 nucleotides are TGTGCCATCAGTGCAAAGGGACGGACGCTCACTGAAGCTTTCTTT. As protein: CAISAKGRTLTEAFF.

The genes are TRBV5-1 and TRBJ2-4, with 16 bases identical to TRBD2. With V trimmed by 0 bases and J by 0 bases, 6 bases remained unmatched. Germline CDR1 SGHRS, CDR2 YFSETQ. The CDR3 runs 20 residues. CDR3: CASSLGGLAGGNLAKNIQYF. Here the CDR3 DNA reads TGCGCCAGCAGCTTGGGGGGACTAGCGGGGGGGAACCTAGCCAAAAACATTCAGTACTTC.

The CDR3 region is CASSQGDRPAFF. For the CDR3, the DNA is TGTGCCAGCAGCCAAGGGGACAGGCCGGCTTTCTTT. The rearrangement uses TRBV3-1 (or the pseudogene TRBV3-2) and TRBJ1-1, with TRBD1 matching 8 bases. Germline-derived CDR1 and CDR2 are LGHDT and YNNKEL (reference sequence). V lost 1 base and J lost 11; bases outside the gene matches: 3. The CDR3 runs to 12 residues.

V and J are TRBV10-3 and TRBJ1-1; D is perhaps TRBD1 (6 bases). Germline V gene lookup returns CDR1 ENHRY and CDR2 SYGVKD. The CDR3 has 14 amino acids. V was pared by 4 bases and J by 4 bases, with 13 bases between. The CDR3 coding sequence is TGTGCCATCAGTGGACAGGAGTCGAGCACTGAAGCTTTCTTT. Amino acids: CAISGQESSTEAFF.

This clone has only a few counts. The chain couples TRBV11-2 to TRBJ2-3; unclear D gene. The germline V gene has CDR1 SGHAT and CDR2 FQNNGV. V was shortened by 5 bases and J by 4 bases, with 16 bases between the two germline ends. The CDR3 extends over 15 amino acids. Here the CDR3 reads CASSLRPDAADTQYF. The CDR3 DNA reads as TGTGCCAGCAGCCTCCGACCCGACGCTGCAGATACGCAGTATTTT.

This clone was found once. CDR3: CASSRTSGQETQYF. CDR3 in DNA: TGTGCCAGCAGCCGGACTAGCGGGCAAGAGACCCAGTACTTC. V usage is TRBV7-2 and J usage is TRBJ2-5, with 11 positions matching TRBD2. In germline, CDR1 is SGHTA, CDR2 FQGNSA. The V and J ends lost 5 bases and 2 bases, in that order; junction bases with no gene match: 1. The CDR3 has 14 residues.

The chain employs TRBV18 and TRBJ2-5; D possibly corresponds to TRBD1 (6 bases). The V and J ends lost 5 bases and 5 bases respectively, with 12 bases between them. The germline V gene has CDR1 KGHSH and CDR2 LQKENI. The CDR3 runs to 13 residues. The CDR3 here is CASSSGQMETQYF. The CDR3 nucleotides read TGTGCCAGCTCATCAGGACAGATGGAGACCCAGTACTTC.

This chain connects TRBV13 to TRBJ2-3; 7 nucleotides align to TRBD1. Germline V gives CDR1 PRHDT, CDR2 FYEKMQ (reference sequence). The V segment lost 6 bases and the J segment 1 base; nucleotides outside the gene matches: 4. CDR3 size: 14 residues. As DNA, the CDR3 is TGTGCCAGCAGGCAAACAGGGGGCACAGATACGCAGTATTTT. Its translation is CASRQTGGTDTQYF.

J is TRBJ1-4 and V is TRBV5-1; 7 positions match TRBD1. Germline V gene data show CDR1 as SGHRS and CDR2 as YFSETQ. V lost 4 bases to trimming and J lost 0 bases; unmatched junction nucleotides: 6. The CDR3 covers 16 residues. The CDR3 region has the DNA TGCGCCAGCAGCCCGGACAGGCGTGCAACTAATGAAAAACTGTTTTTT. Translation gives CASSPDRRATNEKLFF.

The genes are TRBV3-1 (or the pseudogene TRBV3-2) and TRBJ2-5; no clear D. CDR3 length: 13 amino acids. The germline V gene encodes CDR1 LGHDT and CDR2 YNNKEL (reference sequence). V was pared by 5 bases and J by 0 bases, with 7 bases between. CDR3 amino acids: CASSRAHQETQYF. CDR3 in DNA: TGTGCCAGCAGCAGGGCCCACCAAGAGACCCAGTACTTC.